This T cell receptor beta chain derives from a study of cytomegalovirus exposure and HLA in healthy donors. It was with 60 Vbeta and 13 Jbeta primers that the PCR ran. Clones were sequenced by immunoSEQ multiplex PCR, and TCRdb holds only the in-frame ones, with some missing. Of approximately 160,000 clones in the sample, approximately 71% were seen once. CDR3 length: 15 amino acids. Per the germline V gene, CDR1 is LNHDA and CDR2 is SQIVND (reference sequence). Trimming stripped 10 bases from V and 7 bases from J, with 22 bases between. The sample was PBMCs. The chain has TRBV19 and TRBJ2-2; tentative D call: TRBD1 (6 bases). The TCR originated in a man aged 50 to 59 in good health and CMV-seronegative. CDR3 nucleotides: TGTGCCACCCACAGGGCGGCCAGGGGAGACGGGGAGCTGTTTTTT. It is translated as CATHRAARGDGELFF.